This T cell receptor beta chain was obtained from a study of blood T cell repertoires in COVID-19 (TCRdb year 2020). At the level of the whole study: The collaborator samples originated in the United States, Italy and Spain and spanned the acute and convalescent phases of COVID-19. The prospective study material was composed of cDNA or gDNA derived from T cells, B-cell-depleted T cells, or PBMCs. Subjects who had been exposed to COVID-19, were actively infected with it, or had recovered from it provided the deeply sampled blood TCRbeta repertoires that made up the dataset. The repertoires were released in a freely available public database intended as a resource for research on the immune response to SARS-CoV-2. The samples were drawn from two sources: the first 160 participants of the ongoing ImmuneRACE study, and 1,000 to 1,500 subjects contributed by 6 global collaborators. The sample metadata nearly always contained a de-identified subject ID, COVID-19 status, age in years and sex. Where available, HLA class I and class II types were obtained from metadata supplied by the sample provider rather than from assay-based typing.

In the prospective study, participants were roughly 18 to 90 years old, resided in around 25 geographic areas of the United States, and were enrolled through a virtual design. To assign participants to cohorts, the prospective study relied on clinical history that participants themselves reported in a screening survey and a study questionnaire. Exposed participants had been in contact with someone with a PCR-confirmed or clinician-diagnosed COVID-19 case within 2 weeks of study entry. Each participant in the prospective study had whole blood, serum and a nasopharyngeal or oropharyngeal swab collected by mobile phlebotomists. Participants in the prospective study had the option to provide additional blood draws and questionnaires over a 2-month period. Prospective study blood samples were shipped either frozen or at room temperature before DNA extraction. The table lists this clone with a count of one. The clone's antigen remains unknown. There are no base qualities to consult, and no much larger clone falls within one base.

The investigation overall reported the following: Clinical and demographic metadata were provided uncurated, with the amount varying by source and participant.

TCRbeta CDR3 regions were amplified from genomic DNA using the immunoSEQ Assay, a bias-controlled multiplex PCR. In the paper's pipeline: Within the assay, amplification of reference gene primers was used to estimate how many nucleated cells each sample contained. Sequence reads were collapsed and filtered to measure the absolute abundance of every unique TCRbeta CDR3 rearrangement. For each sample, productive Simpson clonality was calculated as the square root of Simpson's diversity index over productive rearrangements. Not all clones reach the TCRdb copy of this immuneACCESS table, which keeps in-frame sequences only. Checked studies attribute under half of the gap to unresolved V genes and leave the rest unexplained. Clonal size and the V and J genes are those of that table, whereas D and trimming came from the DNA. This sample lists 350,000 to 500,000 clones; 70% to 90% were detected once. The ten largest make up roughly 1.4% of the sample.

Sequenced: PBMCs or T cells enriched from blood (not recorded which). This sequence originates from a woman aged 18-29 years who had been exposed to COVID-19.

The sequenced DNA: TGTGCCAGCAGTTTGATGCGGCAGGGATATGAAAAACTGTTTTTT. The translation is CASSLMRQGYEKLFF. The sequence joins TRBV28 to TRBJ1-4; TRBD1 is perhaps the D gene, given 5 matching bases. Spanning cysteine to phenylalanine, the CDR3 consists of 15 amino acids. Only the CDR3 DNA is retained, 45 bases long and in frame from the first base. V gives up 3 bases and J gives up 6 bases, and the segment between their germline ends measures 14 bases. For CDR1 and CDR2, the germline V gene lists MDHEN and SYDVKM.